One TCR beta chain is described in this entry. Assay: immunoSEQ multiplex PCR; the TCRdb copy retains only in-frame clones and omits some. This table holds about 160,000 clones, approximately 82% found once. This record comes from a study of blood T cell repertoires in COVID-19. The wider study: Researchers got acute and convalescent COVID-19 samples from the United States, Italy and Spain.

This sequence was found in a man between 60 and 70 years old who had recovered from COVID-19. The sequenced sample consisted of PBMCs or T cells enriched from blood (not recorded which).

CDR3 residues: CASSDVNNEQFF. The CDR3 nucleotides read TGTGCCAGCAGTGATGTAAACAATGAGCAGTTCTTC. This chain uses TRBV2 with TRBJ2-1; D is undetermined. V was cut by 3 bases and J by 5 bases, with 5 bases left in between. The germline gives CDR1 SNHLY, CDR2 FYNNEI. The CDR3 runs to 12 residues.